These 27 T cell receptor beta chains originate from one sample sequenced in a study of cytomegalovirus exposure and HLA in healthy donors. With 60 Vbeta and 13 Jbeta primers, the PCR was carried out. Using immunoSEQ multiplex PCR, the repertoire was profiled, and TCRdb retains in-frame clones only, with some absent. The table has approximately 110,000 clones, 65% to 75% seen once. Sample: PBMCs. The receptors originated from a woman in her fifties or sixties in good health and CMV-seropositive.

V usage is TRBV19 and J usage is TRBJ1-2; TRBD1 matches 8 bases. CDR3 length equals 14 residues. Trimming at V came to 6 bases and at J to 7 bases, leaving 10 bases not matched to a gene. Per the germline V gene, CDR1 is LNHDA and CDR2 is SQIVND (reference sequence). CDR3 region: CASRETGAKFGYTF. The CDR3 nucleotides read TGTGCCAGTAGGGAGACAGGGGCAAAGTTTGGCTACACCTTC.

V gene TRBV6-5 combines with J gene TRBJ1-3; a weak D match, TRBD1 (5 bases). CDR3 length equals 15 residues. V dropped 0 bases and J dropped 5 bases, with 11 bases sitting between them. Germline CDR1 and CDR2: MNHEY and SVGAGI. The chain's CDR3 is CASSYSTGARNTIYF. The CDR3 DNA sequence: TGTGCCAGCAGTTACTCTACAGGCGCCAGAAACACCATATATTTT.

J is TRBJ2-5 and V is TRBV5-4; perhaps TRBD2 as D (5 bases). Between the trimmed V and J ends, which lost 3 bases and 2 bases, there was a span of 14 bases. This CDR3 is built from 15 residues. The germline V gene encodes CDR1 SGHNT and CDR2 YYREEE (reference sequence). The CDR3 DNA is TGTGCCAGCAGCTACATATCAGAGGGACAAGAGACCCAGTACTTC. Translated: CASSYISEGQETQYF.

The DNA of the CDR3 is TGCGCCAGCTCCCTACCGGGGGATACGCAGTATTTT. Amino acid sequence: CASSLPGDTQYF. The V and J genes are TRBV5-1 and TRBJ2-3; a possible D gene is TRBD2 (5 bases). Germline CDR1 is SGHRS and CDR2 is YFSETQ. V was cut by 7 bases and J by 6 bases, with 12 bases left in between. The CDR3 totals 12 residues.

The CDR3, as DNA: TGCGCCAGCAGTCCGGAAGGAGGGGTTCAGACCCAGTACTTC. As protein: CASSPEGGVQTQYF. The chain combines TRBV5-1 with TRBJ2-5; D is perhaps TRBD2 (6 bases). CDR1 SGHRS and CDR2 YFSETQ come from the germline V gene. The V end lost 5 bases, the J end lost 6 bases, and 17 bases lay between the germline ends. This CDR3 is built from 14 residues.

The V gene is TRBV14, the J gene TRBJ2-7; 7 bases are a match to TRBD2. CDR3 length equals 13 residues. V shed 5 bases and J 3 bases; nucleotides not matched to a gene: 4. CDR1 is SGHDN, CDR2 FVKESK, per germline. DNA of the CDR3: TGTGCCAGCAGCTACGGCGGGGGCTACGAGCAGTACTTC. It encodes CASSYGGGYEQYF.

This chain links TRBV7-9 with TRBJ1-1; D is ambiguous. The CDR3 runs to 14 residues. V was shortened by 4 bases and J by 0 bases, with 9 bases between the two germline ends. Germline CDR1 is SEHNR and CDR2 is FQNEAQ (reference sequence). CDR3 protein: CASSSSVVNTEAFF. In DNA, the CDR3 is TGTGCCAGCAGCTCGTCGGTGGTGAACACTGAAGCTTTCTTT.

The CDR3 nucleotides are TGTGCCAGTAGACAGGGGTTGAACACTGAAGCTTTCTTT. Translation: CASRQGLNTEAFF. The chain has TRBV19 and TRBJ1-1; TRBD1 aligns across 7 bases. The junction had 1 base not matched to a gene; V was cut back by 6 bases and J by 0 bases. Germline CDR1 and CDR2: LNHDA and SQIVND (reference sequence). This CDR3 contains 13 residues. The variable domain in full, with the rest retrieved from reference TRBV19 and TRBJ1-1, is DGGITQSPKYLFRKEGQNVTLSCEQNLNHDAMYWYRQDPGQGLRLIYYSQIVNDFQKGDIAEGYSVSREKKESFPLTVTSAQKNPTAFYLCASRQGLNTEAFFGQGTRLTVV.

This chain connects TRBV9 to TRBJ2-7; 11 bases align to TRBD2. Germline trimming cut 0 bases from V and 1 base from J; bases unmatched to any gene: 9. This CDR3 has 18 residues. Germline V gene lookup returns CDR1 SGDLS and CDR2 YYNGEE. CDR3: CASSVGPPTSGGSYEQYF. CDR3 in DNA: TGTGCCAGCAGCGTAGGCCCCCCAACTAGCGGGGGTTCCTACGAGCAGTACTTC.

The chain joins TRBV9 to TRBJ1-1; 7 bases match TRBD1. J lost 3 bases, V lost 0 bases, and 2 bases had no gene match. Germline assignment: CDR1 SGDLS and CDR2 YYNGEE. CDR3 length: 14 residues. The CDR3 spells CASSVGDRDTEAFF. Written as DNA, the CDR3 is TGTGCCAGCAGCGTAGGTGACAGGGACACTGAAGCTTTCTTT.

The chain links TRBV4-1 to TRBJ2-7; TRBD1 might be the D (6 bases). The germline V gene encodes CDR1 MGHRA and CDR2 YSYEKL. CDR3 size: 15 residues. The V end was cut by 3 bases, the J end by 3 bases, with 15 bases between. CDR3 loop: CASSHLFRDIYEQYF. CDR3 in DNA: TGCGCCAGCAGCCACCTCTTTCGGGACATCTACGAGCAGTACTTC.

The chain uses TRBV9 and TRBJ2-3, with TRBD2 matching 7 bases. After removal of 0 bases from V and 1 base from J, the junction contained 5 bases not matched to a gene. CDR1 is SGDLS and CDR2 is YYNGEE in the germline V gene. CDR3 length: 16 residues. This chain's CDR3 is CASSVEGLRGTDTQYF. Here the CDR3 DNA reads TGTGCCAGCAGCGTAGAGGGACTACGCGGCACAGATACGCAGTATTTT. Full variable domain (outside the CDR3, taken from reference TRBV9 and TRBJ2-3): DSGVTQTPKHLITATGQRVTLRCSPRSGDLSVYWYQQSLDQGLQFLIQYYNGEERAKGNILERFSAQQFPDLHSELNLSSLELGDSALYFCASSVEGLRGTDTQYFGPGTRLTVL.

The chain combines TRBV5-1 with TRBJ1-4; 7 nucleotides agree with TRBD1. In germline, CDR1 is SGHRS, CDR2 YFSETQ. V dropped 1 base and J dropped 2; count of bases not matched to a gene: 2. The CDR3 totals 15 residues. The CDR3 here is CASSLRDSTNEKLFF. In DNA form, the CDR3 reads TGCGCCAGCAGCTTGCGGGACAGCACTAATGAAAAACTGTTTTTT.

The genes are TRBV11-3 and TRBJ2-7; D possibly corresponds to TRBD1 (6 bases). The germline gives CDR1 SGHNT, CDR2 YENEEA. V dropped 2 bases and J dropped 3 bases, with 8 bases sitting between them. The CDR3 runs 13 residues. Written as DNA, the CDR3 is TGTGCCAGCAGCTTAAACAGGGACTACGAGCAGTACTTC. Translated, it gives CASSLNRDYEQYF.

This rearrangement joins TRBV7-9 to TRBJ2-1; 7 positions agree with TRBD1. The J segment lost 4 bases and the V segment lost 5 bases, leaving 8 bases of the junction unmatched. Germline V gene sequence: CDR1 SEHNR, CDR2 FQNEAQ (reference sequence). The CDR3 is 15 amino acids. The CDR3 DNA is TGTGCCAGCAGCCCGAGGGGGCAGCAATACAATGAGCAGTTCTTC. As protein: CASSPRGQQYNEQFF.

This chain links TRBV2 with TRBJ2-5; 11 bases line up with TRBD2. CDR1 and CDR2 (germline): SNHLY, FYNNEI. The CDR3 has 18 amino acids. V trimming: 5 bases; J trimming: 7 bases; junction bases outside the gene matches: 18. The CDR3 region is CASSRYTFSGGALGTQYF. CDR3 nucleotides: TGTGCCAGCAGTAGATATACCTTTAGCGGGGGGGCCCTGGGGACCCAGTACTTC.

The chain employs TRBV2 and TRBJ1-2; D is ambiguous. Germline V gene data show CDR1 as SNHLY and CDR2 as FYNNEI. Trimming took 4 bases from V and 8 from J, leaving 17 bases between them. This CDR3 contains 14 residues. This CDR3 is CASSVSRLDLGYTF. The DNA of the CDR3 is TGTGCCAGCAGTGTGTCCAGACTAGATTTGGGCTACACCTTC.

For the CDR3, the DNA is TGTGCCACCAGCAGAGATCTCCCCTTTCCCGGGACAGGTAGCAATCAGCCCCAGCATTTT. It is translated as CATSRDLPFPGTGSNQPQHF. The chain uses TRBV15 and TRBJ1-5; 8 bases line up with TRBD1. The CDR3 sequence is 20 residues long. The J segment lost 0 bases and the V segment lost 0 bases, leaving 13 bases of the junction unmatched. CDR1 LNHNV and CDR2 YYDKDF come from the germline V gene (reference sequence).

This clone was observed a handful of times. The V call is TRBV10-3, the J call TRBJ1-3, with 8 bases fitting TRBD1. Trimming at V came to 9 bases and at J to 2 bases, leaving 3 bases not matched to a gene. CDR1 is ENHRY, CDR2 SYGVKD, per germline. This CDR3 contains 13 residues. The CDR3 here is CAIQGAAGNTIYF. CDR3 bases: TGTGCCATTCAGGGGGCGGCTGGAAACACCATATATTTT.

The chain joins TRBV4-1 to TRBJ2-6; D is possibly TRBD2 (6 bases). V lost 1 base and J 1 base, leaving 8 bases between the germline ends. From germline, CDR1 is MGHRA and CDR2 YSYEKL. This CDR3 is 16 amino acids long. Here the CDR3 DNA reads TGCGCCAGCAGCCAAGGCCGGGGGTCTGGGGCCAACGTCCTGACTTTC. Protein product: CASSQGRGSGANVLTF.

The J gene is TRBJ2-7, the V gene TRBV2; D is uncertain. The CDR3 contains 14 residues. Looked up from germline, CDR1 is SNHLY and CDR2 is FYNNEI. The germline V and J ends were trimmed by 4 bases and 3 bases, with 13 bases remaining between them. The CDR3 nucleotides are TGTGCCAGCAGTGGGCCTAGGTTCCTCTACGAGCAGTACTTC. Protein: CASSGPRFLYEQYF.

The chain uses TRBV19 and TRBJ1-1; 8 bases align to TRBD1. V was pared by 5 bases and J by 4 bases, with 6 bases of the junction left unmatched. This CDR3 is 14 amino acids long. The V gene's germline CDR1 is LNHDA and CDR2 SQIVND (reference sequence). The CDR3, as DNA: TGTGCCAGTAGTCTACAGGGGGGTGGCACTGAAGCTTTCTTT. It specifies CASSLQGGGTEAFF.

Concerning this clone: Different DNA sequences within this sample yield the same CDR3. The genes are TRBV7-6 and TRBJ1-2; D is possibly TRBD1 (5 bases). The V end was cut by 6 bases, the J end by 7 bases, with 21 bases between. The CDR3 extends over 15 amino acids. Looked up from germline, CDR1 is SGHVS and CDR2 is FNYEAQ. The CDR3 loop is CASSLPRQRGGGYTF. CDR3 nucleotides: TGTGCCAGCAGTTTACCTAGACAGCGGGGAGGTGGCTACACCTTC.

The chain employs TRBV5-1 and TRBJ2-2; TRBD2 matches at 8 bases. Germline assignment: CDR1 SGHRS and CDR2 YFSETQ. The CDR3 extends over 15 amino acids. V was clipped by 5 bases and J by 4 bases; unmatched bases: 7. The CDR3 nucleotides read TGCGCCAGCAGTAGAACTAGCGGTCTCACCGGGGAGCTGTTTTTT. Translated: CASSRTSGLTGELFF. The full variable domain, rest sourced from reference TRBV5-1 and TRBJ2-2, is KAGVTQTPRYLIKTRGQQVTLSCSPISGHRSVSWYQQTPGQGLQFLFEYFSETQRNKGNFPGRFSGRQFSNSRSEMNVSTLELGDSALYLCASSRTSGLTGELFFGEGSRLTVL.

The rearrangement uses TRBV10-2 and TRBJ2-5; tentative D call: TRBD1 (6 bases). The CDR3 consists of 14 residues. Germline-derived CDR1 and CDR2 are WSHSY and SAAADI. Trimming cost V 2 bases and J 4 bases, with 11 bases left between them. The CDR3: CASSEGGRGETQYF. The CDR3 bases are TGCGCCAGCAGTGAGGGGGGCCGGGGAGAGACCCAGTACTTC.

The rearrangement joins TRBV7-9 to TRBJ1-2; D is unclear. This CDR3 is built from 13 residues. The V and J ends lost 3 bases and 1 base respectively, with 6 bases between them. Germline V gene data show CDR1 as SEHNR and CDR2 as FQNEAQ (reference sequence). CDR3 sequence (DNA): TGTGCCAGCAGCTTTGCACTTAACTATGGCTACACCTTC. Protein: CASSFALNYGYTF.

Comments on this clone: The junction and the germline gene differ at one end; a read error may be behind it. The CDR3 nucleotides are TGTGCCACCAGCCCCACGCTATCTGGGGCCAACGTCCTGACTTTC. Its protein is CATSPTLSGANVLTF. The chain is built from TRBV7-3 and TRBJ2-6; no clear D gene. This CDR3 has 15 amino acids. Germline CDR1 and CDR2: SGHTA and FQGTGA.